What follows are 18 T cell receptor beta chains derived from one specimen sequenced in a study of cytomegalovirus exposure and HLA in healthy donors. The study ran its PCR with 60 Vbeta and 13 Jbeta primers. The repertoire was sequenced with immunoSEQ multiplex PCR; TCRdb's copy has only in-frame clones and lacks some. The data show approximately 150,000 clones, roughly two thirds seen once. The sequenced sample was PBMCs. Receptors were obtained from a young woman in good health and CMV-seronegative.

The CDR3 protein is CASSLMGLADTGELFF. DNA of the CDR3: TGTGCCAGCAGCTTAATGGGACTAGCGGACACCGGGGAGCTGTTTTTT. This rearrangement joins TRBV7-3 to TRBJ2-2, with 11 bases aligning to TRBD2. V gave up 1 base and J gave up 3 bases; unmatched junction bases: 1. This CDR3 is 16 amino acids long. CDR1 is SGHTA and CDR2 is FQGTGA in the germline V gene. The complete variable domain, with remaining parts taken from reference TRBV7-3 and TRBJ2-2, reads GAGVSQTPSNKVTEKGKYVELRCDPISGHTALYWYRQSLGQGPEFLIYFQGTGAADDSGLPNDRFFAVRPEGSVSTLKIQRTERGDSAVYLCASSLMGLADTGELFFGEGSRLTVL.

This rearrangement joins TRBV6-6 to TRBJ2-7; D may be TRBD1 (6 bases). V gave up 7 bases and J gave up 2 bases, with 18 bases separating them. The CDR3 covers 15 residues. Germline V gene lookup returns CDR1 MNHNY and CDR2 SVGAGI (reference sequence). The CDR3 region is CASKRSGTLPYEQYF. The CDR3 DNA follows: TGTGCCAGCAAAAGGTCAGGGACACTTCCCTACGAGCAGTACTTC.

The chain couples TRBV28 to TRBJ2-7; unclear D gene. The CDR3 runs to 14 residues. Trimming removed 4 bases from V and 3 bases from J, with 13 bases in between. The V gene's germline CDR1 is MDHEN and CDR2 SYDVKM. In DNA form, the CDR3 reads TGTGCCAGCAGTTCCCACCTACACTACTACGAGCAGTACTTC. As protein: CASSSHLHYYEQYF.

The chain links TRBV4-3 to TRBJ1-1; D not certain. CDR3 size: 14 residues. The ends were cut back, 3 bases at V and 2 bases at J, with 10 bases in the middle. Germline CDR1 and CDR2: LGHNA and YSLEER. The CDR3 region has the DNA TGCGCCAGCAGCCAGGGAGACTTTAACACTGAAGCTTTCTTT. Encoded protein: CASSQGDFNTEAFF.

The V and J genes are TRBV15 and TRBJ1-4, with D tentatively TRBD1 (5 bases). V was shortened by 6 bases and J by 6 bases, with 14 bases between the two germline ends. The germline V gene has CDR1 LNHNV and CDR2 YYDKDF (reference sequence). This CDR3 is 14 amino acids long. For the CDR3, the DNA is TGTGCCACCAGACTAGGAGGGGTGGATGAAAAACTGTTTTTT. Protein product: CATRLGGVDEKLFF.

The chain joins TRBV10-3 to TRBJ2-7; TRBD1 matches 9 bases. The CDR3 is 15 residues long. Germline V lookup: CDR1 ENHRY, CDR2 SYGVKD. Trimming removed 5 bases from V and 3 bases from J; junction bases left unmatched: 8. CDR3 amino acids: CAISPGTGLDYEQYF. The CDR3 DNA sequence: TGTGCCATCAGTCCCGGGACAGGGTTAGACTACGAGCAGTACTTC.

This rearrangement joins TRBV15 to TRBJ1-1; D gene uncertain. V lost 0 bases to trimming and J lost 1 base, with 12 bases between them. The CDR3 is made up of 16 amino acids. CDR1 is LNHNV, CDR2 YYDKDF, per germline (reference sequence). The CDR3 sequence: CATSRDPVRKNTEAFF. The CDR3 DNA follows: TGTGCCACCAGCAGAGATCCGGTACGCAAGAACACTGAAGCTTTCTTT.

This chain connects TRBV6-5 to TRBJ1-4, with D possibly TRBD1 on 6 matching bases. The CDR3 is made up of 14 amino acids. V was shortened by 6 bases and J by 3 bases, with 11 bases between the two germline ends. Per germline, CDR1 MNHEY and CDR2 SVGAGI. CDR3 DNA sequence: TGTGCCAGCAGCCCCACAGGGCCTAATGAAAAACTGTTTTTT. Encoded protein: CASSPTGPNEKLFF.

V and J are TRBV7-2 and TRBJ2-1; D unclear. V lost 3 bases and J 6 bases, leaving 9 bases between the germline ends. CDR1 SGHTA and CDR2 FQGNSA come from the germline V gene. This CDR3 is built from 13 residues. The CDR3 protein is CASSFSEANEQFF. For the CDR3, the DNA is TGTGCCAGCAGCTTTAGTGAGGCCAATGAGCAGTTCTTC.

The V gene is TRBV7-9, the J gene TRBJ2-1, with TRBD1 matching over 9 bases. The ends lost 4 bases at V and 3 bases at J; junction bases unmatched: 1. The germline V gene encodes CDR1 SEHNR and CDR2 FQNEAQ (reference sequence). The CDR3 is 14 amino acids. This CDR3 reads CASSWDRVYNEQFF. The CDR3 coding sequence is TGTGCCAGCAGCTGGGACAGGGTCTACAATGAGCAGTTCTTC.

This clone was observed a handful of times. This sequence joins TRBV6-5 and TRBJ1-1; no firm D call. This CDR3 contains 13 residues. Germline CDR1 and CDR2: MNHEY and SVGAGI. Trimming removed 2 bases at V and 1 base at J, with 5 bases between. In nucleotides, the CDR3 is TGTGCCAGCAGTTACGGCCCGAACACTGAAGCTTTCTTT. It codes for CASSYGPNTEAFF.

The CDR3 region is CASSPPGQQAFF. DNA of the CDR3: TGTGCCAGCAGTCCCCCGGGACAGCAAGCTTTCTTT. The chain employs TRBV27 and TRBJ1-1, with 7 positions matching TRBD1. After removal of 5 bases from V and 9 bases from J, the junction contained 6 bases not matched to a gene. Germline V gene lookup returns CDR1 MNHEY and CDR2 SMNVEV (reference sequence). The CDR3 totals 12 residues.

This chain uses TRBV7-3 with TRBJ2-1, with a possible D match to TRBD2 (7 bases). There are 16 residues in the CDR3. Between the trimmed V and J ends, which lost 3 bases and 1 base, there was a span of 13 bases. The germline V gene has CDR1 SGHTA and CDR2 FQGTGA. In DNA form, the CDR3 reads TGTGCCAGCAGCTTTTCGGGGGGCTCATCCTACAATGAGCAGTTCTTC. As protein: CASSFSGGSSYNEQFF. Supplemented by reference TRBV7-3 and TRBJ2-1, the full variable domain reads GAGVSQTPSNKVTEKGKYVELRCDPISGHTALYWYRQSLGQGPEFLIYFQGTGAADDSGLPNDRFFAVRPEGSVSTLKIQRTERGDSAVYLCASSFSGGSSYNEQFFGPGTRLTVL.

The genes are TRBV4-3 and TRBJ2-7, with 10 bases that match TRBD2. The CDR3 runs to 16 residues. V lost 1 base and J lost 0; bases outside the gene matches: 3. Germline CDR1 LGHNA, CDR2 YSLEER. The CDR3 loop reads CASSQGTSGDSYEQYF. Here the CDR3 DNA reads TGCGCCAGCAGCCAAGGCACTAGCGGGGACTCCTACGAGCAGTACTTC.

This clone has a single count. The chain links TRBV10-3 to TRBJ1-3; TRBD1 aligns across 7 bases. Losses at the gene ends were 9 bases for V and 3 bases for J; bases not matched to a gene: 11. The CDR3 has 15 residues. CDR1 and CDR2 from the germline V gene are ENHRY and SYGVKD. CDR3 in amino acids: CAIRPDRVGGNTIYF. The CDR3 DNA is TGTGCCATAAGACCTGACAGGGTAGGTGGAAACACCATATATTTT.

In this sample, this clone turned up a few times. The chain carries TRBV7-2 and TRBJ2-1, with D possibly TRBD1 on 6 matching bases. V shed 3 bases and J shed 4 bases, with 7 bases lying between them. From germline, CDR1 is SGHTA and CDR2 FQGNSA. There are 13 residues in the CDR3. The CDR3 is CASSFGQYNEQFF. The CDR3 region has the DNA TGTGCCAGCAGCTTCGGACAGTACAATGAGCAGTTCTTC.

The chain joins TRBV7-8 to TRBJ1-4, with D perhaps matching TRBD1 (6 bases). V lost 6 bases and J 7 bases, leaving 18 bases between the germline ends. The CDR3 consists of 15 residues. CDR1 SGHVS and CDR2 FQNEAQ come from the germline V gene. Written as DNA, the CDR3 is TGTGCCAGCAGTCGGTTCAGGGGTGGAGGTGAAAAACTGTTTTTT. Translated, it gives CASSRFRGGGEKLFF.

The V gene is TRBV5-1, the J gene TRBJ2-2, with D uncertain. Trimming stripped 1 base from V and 7 bases from J, with 17 bases between. CDR1 is SGHRS, CDR2 YFSETQ, per germline. This CDR3 has 16 residues. DNA of the CDR3: TGCGCCAGCAGCTTGTATCAGATCCCGAGGCTCGGGGAGCTGTTTTTT. Residues: CASSLYQIPRLGELFF.